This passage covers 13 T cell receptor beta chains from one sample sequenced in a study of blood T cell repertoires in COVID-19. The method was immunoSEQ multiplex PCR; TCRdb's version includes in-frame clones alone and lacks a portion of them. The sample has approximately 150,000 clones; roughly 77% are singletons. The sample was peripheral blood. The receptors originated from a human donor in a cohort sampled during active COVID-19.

The CDR3 nucleotides read TGTGCCAGCAGTTACGACAGGGGTGGGCCCCAGCATTTT. Translating it yields CASSYDRGGPQHF. This sequence joins TRBV6-5 and TRBJ1-5, with TRBD1 identical over 8 bases. Per the germline V gene, CDR1 is MNHEY and CDR2 is SVGAGI. The CDR3 extends over 13 amino acids. The junction had 3 bases not matched to a gene; V was cut back by 2 bases and J by 9 bases.

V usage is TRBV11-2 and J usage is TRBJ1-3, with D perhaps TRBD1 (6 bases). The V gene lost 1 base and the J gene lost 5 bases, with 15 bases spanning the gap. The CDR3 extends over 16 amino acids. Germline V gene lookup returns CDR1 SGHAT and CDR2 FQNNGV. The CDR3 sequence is CASSLVSGGRRNTIYF. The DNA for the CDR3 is TGTGCCAGCAGCTTAGTAAGCGGGGGGCGAAGAAACACCATATATTTT.

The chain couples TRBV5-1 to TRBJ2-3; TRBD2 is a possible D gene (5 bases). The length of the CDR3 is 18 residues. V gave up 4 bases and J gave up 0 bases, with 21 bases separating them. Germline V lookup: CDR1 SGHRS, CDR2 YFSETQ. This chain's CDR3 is CASSPGPLLDPSTDTQYF. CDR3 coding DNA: TGCGCCAGCAGCCCCGGGCCCTTACTAGACCCTAGCACAGATACGCAGTATTTT.

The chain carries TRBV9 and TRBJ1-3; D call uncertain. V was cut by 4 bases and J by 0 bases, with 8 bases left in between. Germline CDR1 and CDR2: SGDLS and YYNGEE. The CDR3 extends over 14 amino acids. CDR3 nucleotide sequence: TGTGCCAGCAGCACATGGAGCTCTGGAAACACCATATATTTT. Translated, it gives CASSTWSSGNTIYF.

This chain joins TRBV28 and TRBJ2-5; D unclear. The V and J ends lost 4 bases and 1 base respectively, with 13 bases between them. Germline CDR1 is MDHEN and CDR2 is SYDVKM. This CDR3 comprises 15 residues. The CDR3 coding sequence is TGTGCCAGCAGTTCGATTGGGCAATTCCAAGAGACCCAGTACTTC. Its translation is CASSSIGQFQETQYF.

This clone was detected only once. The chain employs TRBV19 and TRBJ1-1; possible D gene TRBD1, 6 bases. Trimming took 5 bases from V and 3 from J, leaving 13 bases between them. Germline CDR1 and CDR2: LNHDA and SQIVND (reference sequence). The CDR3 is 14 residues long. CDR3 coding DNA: TGTGCCAGTAGTCTCAGGGGACGGGACACTGAAGCTTTCTTT. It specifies CASSLRGRDTEAFF.

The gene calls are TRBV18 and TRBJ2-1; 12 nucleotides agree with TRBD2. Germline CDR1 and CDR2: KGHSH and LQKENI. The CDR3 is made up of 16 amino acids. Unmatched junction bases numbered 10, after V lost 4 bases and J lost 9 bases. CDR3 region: CASSLKGLAGYGEQFF. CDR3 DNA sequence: TGTGCCAGCTCACTCAAGGGACTAGCGGGTTACGGTGAGCAGTTCTTC.

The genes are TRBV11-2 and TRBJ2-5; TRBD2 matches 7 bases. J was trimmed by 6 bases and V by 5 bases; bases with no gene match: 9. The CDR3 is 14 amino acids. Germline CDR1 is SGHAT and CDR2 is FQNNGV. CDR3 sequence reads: CASSPTSGVKTQYF. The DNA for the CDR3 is TGTGCCAGCAGCCCAACCAGCGGGGTAAAGACCCAGTACTTC.

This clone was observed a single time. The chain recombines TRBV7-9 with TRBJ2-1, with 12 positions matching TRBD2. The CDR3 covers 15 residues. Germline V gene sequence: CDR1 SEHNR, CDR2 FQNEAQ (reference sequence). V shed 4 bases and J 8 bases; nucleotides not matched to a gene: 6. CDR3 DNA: TGTGCCAGCAGCTCTAGCGGGAGGGCCGGCGATGAGCAGTTCTTC. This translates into CASSSSGRAGDEQFF.

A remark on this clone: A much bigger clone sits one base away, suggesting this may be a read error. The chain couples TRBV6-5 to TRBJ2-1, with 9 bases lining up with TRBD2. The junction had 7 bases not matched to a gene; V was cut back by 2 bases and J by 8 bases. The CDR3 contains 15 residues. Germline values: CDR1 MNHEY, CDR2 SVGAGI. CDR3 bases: TGTGCCAGCAGTTACGGGACTAGCAGGACGTATGAGCAGTTCTTC. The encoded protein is CASSYGTSRTYEQFF.

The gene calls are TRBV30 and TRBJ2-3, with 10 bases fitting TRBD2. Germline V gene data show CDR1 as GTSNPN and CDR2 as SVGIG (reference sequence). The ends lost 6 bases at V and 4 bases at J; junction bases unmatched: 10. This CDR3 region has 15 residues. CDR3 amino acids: CACQVSGRAADTQYF. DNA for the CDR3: TGTGCCTGCCAAGTGAGCGGGAGGGCCGCAGATACGCAGTATTTT.

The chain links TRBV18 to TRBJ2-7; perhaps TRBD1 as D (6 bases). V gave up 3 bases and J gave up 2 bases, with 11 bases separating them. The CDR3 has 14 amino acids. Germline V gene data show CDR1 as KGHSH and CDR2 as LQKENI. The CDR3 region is CASSPGGATYEQYF. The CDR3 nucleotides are TGTGCCAGCTCACCTGGGGGCGCGACCTACGAGCAGTACTTC.

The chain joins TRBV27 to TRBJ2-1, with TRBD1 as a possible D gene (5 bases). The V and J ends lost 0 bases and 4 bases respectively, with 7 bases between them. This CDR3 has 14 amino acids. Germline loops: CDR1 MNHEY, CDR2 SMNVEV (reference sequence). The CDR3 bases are TGTGCCAGCAGTTTATCCACAGGTTACAATGAGCAGTTCTTC. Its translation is CASSLSTGYNEQFF.